This T cell receptor beta chain was captured by sequencing in a study of blood T cells in healthy people across ages (dated by TCRdb to between 2014 and 2017). For the study in its entirety: In model experiments, template switching captured roughly one uniquely barcoded TCR beta cDNA molecule for every two T cells. Using deep sequencing normalized with unique cDNA molecular identifiers, the study measured how TCR beta repertoire diversity changes with age. The donors were divided into four age groups: young (average around 17 years), middle-aged (around 37), aged (around 59) and long-lived (nearly 85). To avoid experimental bias, donors of different ages were randomly spread across the sequencing lanes. The study analyzed two additional independent replicas of 1 million unique cDNA reads from the same blood draw for two donors, one aged 18 to 30 and one aged 80 or older. Results and caveats for the whole study, not just this receptor: Conclusive comparison of naive and antigen-experienced compartments was prevented by the profiling of bulk unsorted PBMCs. Because donor CMV infection status was unknown, age-related changes in expanded clonotypes were potentially confounded. A strong correlation was found between observed TCR beta diversity and the percentage of naive T cells measured by flow cytometry. The long-lived group showed more naive CD4+ T cells, fewer expanded clones and increased TCR diversity than the aged group, suggesting age selection. Estimates of total diversity based on one million sequenced T cells were regarded as lower bounds and as underestimates. As age increased, observed TCR beta diversity per million T cells dropped in a roughly linear way, and a significant reduction was already evident by age around 41.

Preparation of the library involved 5' RACE. The reads were generated on an Illumina HiSeq 2500. A second PCR of roughly 7 to 12 cycles was performed with a sample-barcoded 5' primer and a J-beta primer mix. Each TCR beta cDNA molecule received a unique molecular identifier from a template-switch 5' adaptor carrying 12 random nucleotides. At least 2.5 million CDR3-containing paired-end reads were obtained from each sample. All of the RNA was converted into first-strand cDNA using the Mint cDNA synthesis kit, with a TRBC-specific oligonucleotide serving as the primer. After uracil-DNA glycosylase treatment, a first 18-cycle PCR used universal primers M1SS and BC2_uni_R on all cDNA. The paper's data handling went like this. Each sample was normalized by randomly selecting 1 million high-quality reads, each carrying a distinct molecular identifier. Instead of being binned into consensus sequences, reads that shared molecular identifiers were thrown out. MiTCR, with a Q25 quality threshold and the strictest error-elimination algorithm, was used for CDR3 identification, clonotype clustering and error correction. A nonparametric unseen species model with Euler transformation was used to estimate lower-bound total TCR beta diversity. TCRdb reworked the public reads: Q25 trimming with fastp, MiXCR clone assembly, productive beta chains retained. Rows merge per CDR3 protein into single entries with the most common DNA and genes. These V and J calls are TCRdb output, not the study's own analysis. The sample contains roughly 730,000 distinct CDR3 sequences, 45% to 70% of them found a single time. The leading ten clones occupy roughly 24% of the sample.

V and J are truncated by 4 bases and 6 bases respectively, leaving an intervening sequence of 18 bases. Including the terminal cysteine and phenylalanine, the CDR3 comprises 16 residues. Left in the record is the CDR3 DNA by itself, 48 bases read in frame from the first base. The germline V gene provides CDR1 KGHDR and CDR2 SFDVKD. On this clonotype: Its antigen specificity is not known. No qualities accompany the bases; no much larger clone lies one base away.

Systemically healthy Caucasian individuals from Russia, 35 to 50 in total and aged roughly 6 to 100 years, were included as donors. Around 10 milliliters of peripheral blood were drawn from each donor into EDTA-treated Vacutainer tubes. Ficoll-Paque density-gradient centrifugation was used to isolate PBMCs, with at least 6.5 million obtained per sample. Trizol reagent was used to extract total RNA from the PBMCs, yielding at least 6 micrograms per sample. For every donor, an aliquot of PBMCs went through flow cytometry to measure the percentages of naive CD45RAhigh/CD27high T cells. The sequenced material came from blood. The TCR originated in a man aged 40-49 years in good health. The rearrangement joined TRBV24-1 to TRBJ2-1; the D region may be TRBD1 or TRBD2, each matching 5 bases equally. The CDR3 has the sequence CATSEGPIRGLNEQFF. At the DNA level, the sequence is TGTGCCACCAGTGAGGGACCTATAAGGGGTCTCAATGAGCAGTTCTTC.